This TCR beta chain is drawn from a study of cytomegalovirus exposure and HLA in healthy donors. Across the study: Out of 150 million to 200 million T cells, an earlier analysis found roughly 110 million unique TCR beta sequences in total.

J gave up 1 base and V 3 bases, and 5 bases lay outside the gene matches. CDR1 is SGHRS and CDR2 is YFSETQ in the germline V gene. CDR3 length: 15 residues. Findings and caveats of the study: The presence/absence work took it that sequencing depth was about the same across donors.

Concerning this clone itself: Its cognate antigen is unknown.

PCR used 60 Vbeta primers and 13 Jbeta primers. The data were produced by immunoSEQ multiplex PCR, yet TCRdb's version contains in-frame clones alone and is incomplete. The sample includes 130,000 to 150,000 clones. The clonotype was recovered from a woman in her forties or fifties in good health and CMV-seronegative. The J gene is TRBJ2-5, the V gene TRBV5-1; the match to TRBD2 covers 8 bases. The specimen was PBMCs. The CDR3 loop reads CASSSSGGIQETQYF. Here the CDR3 DNA reads TGCGCCAGCAGCTCGAGCGGGGGAATCCAAGAGACCCAGTACTTC.